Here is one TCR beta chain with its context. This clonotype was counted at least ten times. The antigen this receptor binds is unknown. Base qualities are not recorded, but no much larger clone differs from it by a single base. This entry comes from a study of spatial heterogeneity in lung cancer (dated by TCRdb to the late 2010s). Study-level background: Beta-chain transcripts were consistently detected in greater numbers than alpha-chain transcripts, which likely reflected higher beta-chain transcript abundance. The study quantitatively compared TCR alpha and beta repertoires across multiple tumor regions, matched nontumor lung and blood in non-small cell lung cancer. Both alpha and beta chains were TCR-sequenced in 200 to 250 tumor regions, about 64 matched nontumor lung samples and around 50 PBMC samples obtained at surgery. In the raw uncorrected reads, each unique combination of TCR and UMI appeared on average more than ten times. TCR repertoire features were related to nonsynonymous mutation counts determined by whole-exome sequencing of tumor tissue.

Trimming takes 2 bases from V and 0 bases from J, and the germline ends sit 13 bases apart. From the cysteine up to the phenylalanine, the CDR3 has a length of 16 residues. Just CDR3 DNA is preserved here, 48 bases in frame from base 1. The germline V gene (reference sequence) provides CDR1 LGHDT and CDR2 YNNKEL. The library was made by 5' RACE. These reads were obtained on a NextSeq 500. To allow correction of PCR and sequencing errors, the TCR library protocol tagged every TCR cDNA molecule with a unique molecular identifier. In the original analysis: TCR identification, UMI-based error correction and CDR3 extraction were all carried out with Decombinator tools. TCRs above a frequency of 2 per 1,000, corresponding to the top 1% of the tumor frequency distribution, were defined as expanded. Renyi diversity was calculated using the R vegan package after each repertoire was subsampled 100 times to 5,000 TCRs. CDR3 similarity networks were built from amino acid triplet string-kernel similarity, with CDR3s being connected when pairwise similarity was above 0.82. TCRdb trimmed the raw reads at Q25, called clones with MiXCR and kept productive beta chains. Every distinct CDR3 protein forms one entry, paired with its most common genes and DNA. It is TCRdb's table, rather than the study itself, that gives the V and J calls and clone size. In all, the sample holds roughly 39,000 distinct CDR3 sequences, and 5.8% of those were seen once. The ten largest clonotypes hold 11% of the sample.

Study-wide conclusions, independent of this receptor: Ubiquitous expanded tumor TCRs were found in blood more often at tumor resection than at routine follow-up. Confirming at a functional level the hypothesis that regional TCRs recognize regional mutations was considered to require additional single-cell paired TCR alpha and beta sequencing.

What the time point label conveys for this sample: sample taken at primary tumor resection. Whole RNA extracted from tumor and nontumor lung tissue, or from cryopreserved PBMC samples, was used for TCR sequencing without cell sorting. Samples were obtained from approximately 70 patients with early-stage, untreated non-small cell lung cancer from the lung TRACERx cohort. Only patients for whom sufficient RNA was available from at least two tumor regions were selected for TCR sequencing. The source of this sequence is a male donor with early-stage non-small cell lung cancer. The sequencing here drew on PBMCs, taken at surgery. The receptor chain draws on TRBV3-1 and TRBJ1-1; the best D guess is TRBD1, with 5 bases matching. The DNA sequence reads TGTGCCAGCAGCCAACGAGGGGTTTTCATGAACACTGAAGCTTTCTTT. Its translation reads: CASSQRGVFMNTEAFF.